This T cell receptor (beta chain) was sequenced during a study of blood T cell repertoires in COVID-19. Study overall: Sites in the United States, Italy and Spain provided acute and convalescent COVID-19 samples. Sources were T cells, B-cell-depleted T cells, or PBMCs; the material itself was cDNA or gDNA.

V dropped 1 base and J dropped 5; count of bases not matched to a gene: 9. The germline V gene encodes CDR1 SGHKS and CDR2 YYEKEE (reference sequence). CDR3 length: 16 residues. Original methodology: It was from reference gene primer amplification that nucleated cell counts were estimated. Repertoires were generated with immunoSEQ multiplex PCR, while TCRdb's copy carries only in-frame clones and drops some. V, J and clone size are those of that table, while D and trimming were read from the DNA. This table holds some 300,000 clones, about 87% found once. The chain recombines TRBV5-5 with TRBJ1-1; 9 nucleotides align to TRBD1. This sequence was found in an older man with acute or convalescent COVID-19. The specimen was peripheral blood. Written as DNA, the CDR3 is TGTGCCAGCAGCTTGAGGCCCGGACAGGGGCGGACTGAAGCTTTCTTT. It codes for CASSLRPGQGRTEAFF.